This TCR beta chain derives from a study of blood T cell repertoires in COVID-19. Assay: immunoSEQ multiplex PCR; the TCRdb copy retains only in-frame clones and omits some. The table lists roughly 190,000 clones, roughly 83% of them singletons. Self-reported history from a screening survey and questionnaire set each donor's cohort. All recovered Cohort 3 donors got two negative PCRs, got clearance, or saw symptom resolution. The sample holds a few counts of this clone. This CDR3 is 12 amino acids long. The ends were cut back, 2 bases at V and 0 bases at J, with 3 bases in the middle. Germline V lookup: CDR1 GTSNPN, CDR2 SVGIG (reference sequence).

The clonotype comes from a woman aged 25 to 39 who had recovered from COVID-19. The source material was PBMCs or T cells enriched from blood (not recorded which). The chain employs TRBV30 and TRBJ2-3; D ambiguous. CDR3 sequence reads: CAWSLSTDTQYF. The CDR3 nucleotides read TGTGCCTGGAGTTTAAGCACAGATACGCAGTATTTT.